The 28 T cell receptor beta chains presented below share a single source sample, sequenced in a study of beta chain features in type 1 diabetes. Of the isolated RNA, all was reverse transcribed, and so the sequenced material was expressed TCRB transcripts. TCRdb's table, derived via immunoSEQ multiplex PCR, lists solely in-frame clones and lacks some. The table records 970,000 or so clones, 15% to 20% of them present only once. Sequencing input: naive CD4+ T cells from blood. The source is a woman aged 18-30 years in good health.

The table lists this clone with a few counts. The chain combines TRBV4-3 with TRBJ2-1; D unresolved. Looked up from germline, CDR1 is LGHNA and CDR2 is YSLEER. The CDR3 totals 16 residues. V lost 0 bases to trimming and J lost 4 bases, with 13 bases between them. In nucleotides, the CDR3 is TGCGCCAGCAGCCAAGATGGTCTACAGTTATACAATGAGCAGTTCTTC. Residues: CASSQDGLQLYNEQFF.

This clone was seen more than once but under ten times. The chain recombines TRBV25-1 with TRBJ2-2, with D unresolved. This CDR3 is 17 amino acids long. Per the germline V gene, CDR1 is MGHDK and CDR2 is SYGVNS. Trimming stripped 5 bases from V and 4 bases from J, with 20 bases between. The CDR3 DNA is TGTGCCAGCAGTCTGGGTGGGGTGCTACACGGCACCGGGGAGCTGTTTTTT. Translating it yields CASSLGGVLHGTGELFF. The whole variable domain, remainder taken from reference TRBV25-1 and TRBJ2-2, is EADIYQTPRYLVIGTGKKITLECSQTMGHDKMYWYQQDPGMELHLIHYSYGVNSTEKGDLSSESTVSRIRTEHFPLTLESARPSHTSQYLCASSLGGVLHGTGELFFGEGSRLTVL.

This clone occurred a few times. The sample carries other DNA sequences with the same CDR3. The chain employs TRBV18 and TRBJ2-1; D gene ambiguous. In germline, CDR1 is KGHSH, CDR2 LQKENI. This CDR3 is 13 amino acids long. The ends were cut back, 3 bases at V and 3 bases at J, with 6 bases in the middle. This CDR3 reads CASSPGRYNEQFF. For the CDR3, the DNA is TGTGCCAGCTCACCCGGCCGCTACAATGAGCAGTTCTTC.

This chain joins TRBV2 and TRBJ2-3; possible D gene TRBD2, 5 bases. Trimming removed 2 bases at V and 0 bases at J, with 15 bases between. The V gene's germline CDR1 is SNHLY and CDR2 FYNNEI. The CDR3 has 17 residues. This CDR3 reads CASSESPRLASTDTQYF. DNA of the CDR3: TGTGCCAGCAGTGAAAGCCCCCGGCTAGCTAGCACAGATACGCAGTATTTT.

To note about this clone: The sample contains more than one DNA sequence encoding this CDR3. The chain uses TRBV5-4 and TRBJ2-1; tentative D call: TRBD1 (5 bases). V was cut by 0 bases and J by 0 bases, with 7 bases left in between. This CDR3 has 15 residues. Germline V gives CDR1 SGHNT, CDR2 YYREEE (reference sequence). The CDR3 sequence: CASSLGQGSYNEQFF. CDR3 DNA sequence: TGTGCCAGCAGCTTGGGTCAGGGCTCCTACAATGAGCAGTTCTTC.

This clone was counted a few times. The V gene is TRBV15, the J gene TRBJ2-5; D remains unclear. V was shortened by 3 bases and J by 2 bases, with 1 base between the two germline ends. Germline V gene data show CDR1 as LNHNV and CDR2 as YYDKDF (reference sequence). This CDR3 spans 11 amino acids. CDR3 sequence (DNA): TGTGCCACCAGCAGTCAAGAGACCCAGTACTTC. Protein: CATSSQETQYF.

This clone was counted between two and nine times. The chain carries TRBV11-1 and TRBJ2-2; tentatively, D is TRBD2 (5 bases). Trimming stripped 1 base from V and 4 bases from J, with 10 bases between. CDR3 length: 15 residues. Germline V CDR1 and CDR2: SGHAT, FQDESV (reference sequence). The CDR3 loop is CASSLVMEATGELFF. The CDR3 DNA reads TGTGCCAGCAGCTTAGTGATGGAGGCCACCGGGGAGCTGTTTTTT.

A few counts support this clone. This chain links TRBV29-1 with TRBJ1-4; D unclear. Germline V gives CDR1 SQVTM, CDR2 ANQGSEA. Deletions cut 8 bases from V and 0 bases from J, with 13 bases between. The CDR3 is 14 amino acids. CDR3 in DNA: TGCAGCTCCCGTTGGATTGCAACTAATGAAAAACTGTTTTTT. Protein product: CSSRWIATNEKLFF.

This clone has only a few counts. The V and J genes are TRBV4-3 and TRBJ2-3; 11 nucleotides agree with TRBD2. V dropped 0 bases and J dropped 5; count of bases not matched to a gene: 4. Germline CDR1 and CDR2: LGHNA and YSLEER. The CDR3 is 16 residues long. The CDR3 sequence is CASSQELAGVQDTQYF. The CDR3, as DNA: TGCGCCAGCAGCCAAGAACTAGCGGGAGTGCAAGATACGCAGTATTTT.

The chain joins TRBV7-6 to TRBJ2-1; perhaps TRBD2 as D (5 bases). CDR3 size: 16 residues. V shed 4 bases and J shed 2 bases, with 15 bases lying between them. CDR1 and CDR2 from the germline V gene are SGHVS and FNYEAQ. The CDR3 nucleotides read TGTGCCAGCAGCTCGCCTGAACGGGATCCCTACAATGAGCAGTTCTTC. As protein: CASSSPERDPYNEQFF.

The chain recombines TRBV5-4 with TRBJ2-3; TRBD1 or TRBD2 may be the D gene (6 bases each). Germline CDR1 and CDR2: SGHNT and YYREEE (reference sequence). The V and J ends lost 2 bases and 1 base respectively, with 11 bases between them. The CDR3 sequence is 15 residues long. DNA of the CDR3: TGTGCCAGCAGCTTTGGGGGGCCGGGCACAGATACGCAGTATTTT. Translating it yields CASSFGGPGTDTQYF.

This clone has a handful of counts. This chain uses TRBV18 with TRBJ2-7, with D perhaps matching TRBD1 or TRBD2 (6 bases each). Per germline, CDR1 KGHSH and CDR2 LQKENI. Trimming left V 2 bases short and J 4 bases short, with 15 bases between. CDR3 length: 15 amino acids. CDR3 in DNA: TGTGCCAGCTCACCAGAGGGGGGCCAAGGGTACGAGCAGTACTTC. Encoded protein: CASSPEGGQGYEQYF.

Only a few counts were recorded for this clone. The chain employs TRBV7-2 and TRBJ2-1, with no clear D. Germline V gene data show CDR1 as SGHTA and CDR2 as FQGNSA. The CDR3 is made up of 11 amino acids. With 0 bases removed from V and 12 bases from J, the gap between germline ends came to 6 bases. The CDR3 here is CASSLASRQFF. In DNA form, the CDR3 reads TGTGCCAGCAGCTTAGCTAGTCGGCAGTTCTTC. Full variable domain (remainder filled in from reference TRBV7-2 and TRBJ2-1): GAGVSQSPSNKVTEKGKDVELRCDPISGHTALYWYRQSLGQGLEFLIYFQGNSAPDKSGLPSDRFSAERTGGSVSTLTIQRTQQEDSAVYLCASSLASRQFFGPGTRLTVL.

The chain combines TRBV18 with TRBJ1-4; maybe TRBD1 (5 bases). There are 13 residues in the CDR3. Trimming left V 2 bases short and J 8 bases short, with 9 bases between. Looked up from germline, CDR1 is KGHSH and CDR2 is LQKENI. The CDR3 bases are TGTGCCAGCTCACCAGGCGAGGGGGAAAAACTGTTTTTT. Translating it yields CASSPGEGEKLFF.

This clone was recorded a few times. This rearrangement joins TRBV9 to TRBJ1-5; D remains unclear. This CDR3 spans 13 amino acids. Trimming stripped 4 bases from V and 6 bases from J, with 11 bases between. Germline-derived CDR1 and CDR2 are SGDLS and YYNGEE. Written as DNA, the CDR3 is TGTGCCAGCAGCCCCGACGAAAGTCAGCCCCAGCATTTT. Translating it yields CASSPDESQPQHF.

The chain couples TRBV18 to TRBJ2-2; 7 bases line up with TRBD1. The CDR3 is made up of 16 amino acids. Germline CDR1 and CDR2: KGHSH and LQKENI. With V trimmed by 2 bases and J by 3 bases, 6 bases remained unmatched. As DNA, the CDR3 is TGTGCCAGCTCACCAACCGCGACAGGGCACACCGGGGAGCTGTTTTTT. Translating it yields CASSPTATGHTGELFF.

This clone has only a few counts. The chain recombines TRBV7-2 with TRBJ2-7, with 9 bases matching TRBD1. Trimming at V came to 2 bases and at J to 2 bases, leaving 7 bases not matched to a gene. Germline loops: CDR1 SGHTA, CDR2 FQGNSA. The length of the CDR3 is 16 residues. The CDR3 nucleotides read TGTGCCAGCAGCTTATCACCGACAGGGGGGACCTACGAGCAGTACTTC. As protein: CASSLSPTGGTYEQYF.

The CDR3 DNA reads TGTGCCAGCAGGGGACTAGCAAAGCTCTACGAGCAGTACTTC. Protein: CASRGLAKLYEQYF. The J gene is TRBJ2-7, the V gene TRBV2, with 9 bases identical to TRBD2. V was clipped by 6 bases and J by 3 bases; unmatched bases: 6. CDR1 is SNHLY and CDR2 is FYNNEI in the germline V gene. This CDR3 contains 14 residues.

The chain links TRBV9 to TRBJ1-1; the D is unclear. Germline loops: CDR1 SGDLS, CDR2 YYNGEE. This CDR3 spans 14 amino acids. The V end lost 0 bases, the J end lost 0 bases, and 6 bases lay between the germline ends. The CDR3 nucleotides are TGTGCCAGCAGCGTAGGACATCTGAACACTGAAGCTTTCTTT. Its protein is CASSVGHLNTEAFF. The entire variable domain, with the rest obtained from reference TRBV9 and TRBJ1-1, is as follows: DSGVTQTPKHLITATGQRVTLRCSPRSGDLSVYWYQQSLDQGLQFLIQYYNGEERAKGNILERFSAQQFPDLHSELNLSSLELGDSALYFCASSVGHLNTEAFFGQGTRLTVV.

This clone was seen only a few times. This sequence joins TRBV10-3 and TRBJ2-1; D is possibly TRBD1 (7 bases). V lost 6 bases and J lost 6, with 12 bases in between. This CDR3 is 13 amino acids long. CDR1 is ENHRY, CDR2 SYGVKD, per germline. In DNA, the CDR3 is TGTGCCATCAGCCAGGGGGGTCGCAATGAGCAGTTCTTC. Residues: CAISQGGRNEQFF.

Only a few counts were recorded for this clone. The J gene is TRBJ2-6, the V gene TRBV2; D unresolved. The germline CDR1 and CDR2 sequences are SNHLY and FYNNEI. This CDR3 has 15 residues. The V gene lost 1 base and the J gene lost 3 bases, with 7 bases spanning the gap. CDR3 coding DNA: TGTGCCAGCAGTGAAGAAAGGTTTGGGGCCAACGTCCTGACTTTC. Translating gives CASSEERFGANVLTF.

CDR3 DNA: TGTGCCAGCAGCTCGGAGGGTCGGGGCTACACCTTC. This translates into CASSSEGRGYTF. This chain uses TRBV11-2 with TRBJ1-2; unclear D gene. Trimming removed 4 bases from V and 8 bases from J, with 11 bases in between. Germline CDR1 SGHAT, CDR2 FQNNGV. This CDR3 region has 12 residues.

The chain employs TRBV7-8 and TRBJ2-3; TRBD1 or TRBD2 may be the D gene (6 bases each). The germline V and J ends were trimmed by 2 bases and 11 bases, with 26 bases remaining between them. The CDR3 is 17 residues long. Germline CDR1 SGHVS, CDR2 FQNEAQ. CDR3 sequence reads: CASSLRRGATGDSRQYF. The DNA for the CDR3 is TGTGCCAGCAGCTTACGACGCGGGGCGACAGGTGACAGTAGGCAGTATTTT.

This clone came up a few times. Within the sample, other DNA sequences also encode this same CDR3. The rearrangement links TRBV6-5 to TRBJ2-7; a weak D match, TRBD1 (6 bases). CDR1 is MNHEY, CDR2 SVGAGI, per germline. The CDR3 has 15 amino acids. Trimming removed 0 bases from V and 0 bases from J, with 9 bases in between. The CDR3 nucleotides are TGTGCCAGCAGTTACTCCACAGGGCCCTCCTACGAGCAGTACTTC. This codes for CASSYSTGPSYEQYF.

The genes are TRBV7-2 and TRBJ1-2; no clear D gene. Germline assignment: CDR1 SGHTA and CDR2 FQGNSA. Trimming cost V 1 base and J 6 bases, with 9 bases left between them. The CDR3 runs to 13 residues. Written as DNA, the CDR3 is TGTGCCAGCAGCTTAGAGAGGGCGCATGGCTACACCTTC. This gives the protein CASSLERAHGYTF.

The V gene is TRBV10-3, the J gene TRBJ2-1, with 9 bases that match TRBD2. This CDR3 is 15 amino acids long. Germline V gene sequence: CDR1 ENHRY, CDR2 SYGVKD. The V and J ends lost 8 bases and 8 bases, in that order; junction bases with no gene match: 13. The CDR3 nucleotides read TGTGCCATCGCCCAGGGAGCGGGAGGTGACTATGAGCAGTTCTTC. Its protein is CAIAQGAGGDYEQFF.

This clone has a handful of counts. The chain uses TRBV18 and TRBJ2-7; 7 bases are shared with TRBD1. This CDR3 contains 12 residues. Germline CDR1 reads KGHSH; CDR2 reads LQKENI. The V and J ends lost 1 base and 9 bases, in that order; junction bases with no gene match: 3. The CDR3 reads CASSPQGQPQYF. Written as DNA, the CDR3 is TGTGCCAGCTCACCACAGGGACAGCCGCAGTACTTC. Full variable domain (rest looked up from reference TRBV18 and TRBJ2-7): NAGVMQNPRHLVRRRGQEARLRCSPMKGHSHVYWYRQLPEEGLKFMVYLQKENIIDESGMPKERFSAEFPKEGPSILRIQQVVRGDSAAYFCASSPQGQPQYFGPGTRLTVT.

This clone was seen once. The genes are TRBV1 and TRBJ2-3; the tabulated D call, TRBD2, remains unverified against the DNA. TRBV1 is designated a pseudogene. The CDR3 has 20 amino acids. CDR3 region: CTSSQGGLAGGPSGTDTQYF. In DNA, the CDR3 is TGCACCAGCAGCCAAGGGGGACTAGCGGGAGGGCCAAGTGGTACAGATACGCAGTATTTT.